This T cell receptor (beta chain) was sequenced during a study of neurological immune-mediated disorders. Specified time point: longitudinal time-point 2. Trimming shortened V by 5 bases and J by 0 bases, and 13 bases separated the two germline ends. The CDR3 covers 16 residues. Germline loops: CDR1 SEHNR, CDR2 FQNEAQ (reference sequence). TCRdb re-analysed the 5' RACE reads in MiXCR, keeping a single row per CDR3 protein. The sample yields 70,000 to 95,000 distinct CDR3 sequences, less than 15% seen once. This clonotype was observed many times. The source is a female donor with HTLV-1-associated myelopathy (HAM/TSP). Sample: PBMCs. The chain recombines TRBV7-9 with TRBJ2-2; tentative D call: TRBD1 (5 bases). CDR3 coding DNA: TGTGCCAGCAGCCGAGGACAAGGGACGAACACCGGGGAGCTGTTTTTT. Amino acids: CASSRGQGTNTGELFF.